One sample yielded the 14 T cell receptor beta chains listed below, sequenced in a study of cytomegalovirus exposure and HLA in healthy donors. PCR amplification relied on 60 Vbeta primers (plus 13 Jbeta primers). The protocol was immunoSEQ multiplex PCR, while the TCRdb copy is restricted to in-frame clones and leaves out a portion. The sample lists around 92,000 clones; roughly 74% were seen once. The sequencing input was PBMCs. All receptors come from a woman aged 70-85 years in good health and CMV-seropositive.

The genes are TRBV5-4 and TRBJ1-2, with D perhaps TRBD1 (5 bases). In germline, CDR1 is SGHNT, CDR2 YYREEE (reference sequence). V lost 4 bases to trimming and J lost 6 bases, with 19 bases between them. There are 15 residues in the CDR3. The CDR3 coding sequence is TGTGCCAGCAGCCATACAGGCCTAGAAGGGAATGGCTACACCTTC. This encodes CASSHTGLEGNGYTF.

This clone was seen a single time. V is TRBV4-3 and J is TRBJ2-3; the D gene is possibly TRBD1 (5 bases). The V and J ends lost 0 bases and 6 bases respectively, with 13 bases between them. CDR1 and CDR2 from the germline V gene are LGHNA and YSLEER. The CDR3 loop spans 15 amino acids. This CDR3 reads CASSQDGAETDTQYF. DNA for the CDR3: TGCGCCAGCAGCCAAGATGGGGCAGAGACCGATACGCAGTATTTT.

This chain connects TRBV28 to TRBJ2-7; 9 nucleotides match TRBD1. Germline V gene data show CDR1 as MDHEN and CDR2 as SYDVKM. The CDR3 length is 13 residues. V lost 6 bases, J lost 4 bases, and 4 bases stayed unmatched. CDR3 sequence reads: CASSRDRVYEQYF. The CDR3 DNA reads as TGTGCCAGCAGCCGGGACAGGGTTTACGAGCAGTACTTC.

This chain connects TRBV28 to TRBJ1-2; D unclear. Germline values: CDR1 MDHEN, CDR2 SYDVKM. There are 11 residues in the CDR3. Trimming cost V 8 bases and J 8 bases, with 12 bases left between them. In DNA, the CDR3 is TGTGCCAGCGCTCGTGGTAGAGGCTACACCTTC. As protein: CASARGRGYTF.

The V call is TRBV6-5, the J call TRBJ2-7; no firm D call. Trimming left V 2 bases short and J 2 bases short, with 10 bases between. The CDR3 spans 14 residues. CDR1 and CDR2 (germline): MNHEY, SVGAGI. The CDR3 sequence: CASSYLAATYEQYF. Here the CDR3 DNA reads TGTGCCAGCAGTTACCTGGCTGCCACCTACGAGCAGTACTTC.

This clone was seen only a few times. This chain uses TRBV5-1 with TRBJ2-2, with 11 bases aligning to TRBD2. The V segment lost 4 bases and the J segment 2 bases; nucleotides outside the gene matches: 4. CDR3 length equals 16 residues. Germline-derived CDR1 and CDR2 are SGHRS and YFSETQ. CDR3 amino acids: CASSTGTSGNTGELFF. CDR3 coding DNA: TGCGCCAGCAGCACAGGGACTAGCGGAAACACCGGGGAGCTGTTTTTT. The full variable domain, its missing parts supplied by reference TRBV5-1 and TRBJ2-2, is KAGVTQTPRYLIKTRGQQVTLSCSPISGHRSVSWYQQTPGQGLQFLFEYFSETQRNKGNFPGRFSGRQFSNSRSEMNVSTLELGDSALYLCASSTGTSGNTGELFFGEGSRLTVL.

The chain uses TRBV5-4 and TRBJ1-4, with 7 bases that match TRBD1. Germline-derived CDR1 and CDR2 are SGHNT and YYREEE (reference sequence). The junction had 7 bases not matched to a gene; V was cut back by 4 bases and J by 1 base. The CDR3 consists of 16 residues. CDR3 coding DNA: TGTGCCAGCAGCATAAACAGGGGCGGAACTAATGAAAAACTGTTTTTT. Translation gives CASSINRGGTNEKLFF.

The rearrangement uses TRBV11-3 and TRBJ2-1, with TRBD1 matching 8 bases. Germline CDR1 reads SGHNT; CDR2 reads YENEEA. V lost 9 bases, J lost 1 base, and 8 bases stayed unmatched. This CDR3 comprises 15 residues. In DNA form, the CDR3 reads TGTGCCAGTGCCCCAGACAGGGGTTCCTACAATGAGCAGTTCTTC. This translates into CASAPDRGSYNEQFF.

The chain links TRBV5-1 to TRBJ1-5; D gene uncertain. This CDR3 has 13 amino acids. Germline values: CDR1 SGHRS, CDR2 YFSETQ. Trimming left V 0 bases short and J 8 bases short, with 9 bases between. The CDR3: CASSLVGEEPQHF. The CDR3 nucleotides read TGCGCCAGCAGCTTGGTCGGGGAGGAGCCCCAGCATTTT.

The chain recombines TRBV10-2 with TRBJ2-7, with 8 positions matching TRBD1. Germline CDR1 reads WSHSY; CDR2 reads SAAADI. CDR3 length equals 11 residues. With 9 bases clipped from V and 5 bases from J, the junction kept 3 bases outside the gene matches. In DNA form, the CDR3 reads TGCGCCAGTGCACAGGGGGACGAGCAGTACTTC. This gives the protein CASAQGDEQYF.

The rearrangement uses TRBV2 and TRBJ1-6; 7 nucleotides agree with TRBD1. The germline gives CDR1 SNHLY, CDR2 FYNNEI. CDR3 length: 12 amino acids. V lost 5 bases, J lost 14 bases, and 6 bases stayed unmatched. The CDR3 DNA follows: TGTGCCAGCAGTCCCTCACAGGGGTCCCTCCACTTT. This sequence encodes CASSPSQGSLHF. Full variable domain (remainder filled in from reference TRBV2 and TRBJ1-6): EPEVTQTPSHQVTQMGQEVILRCVPISNHLYFYWYRQILGQKVEFLVSFYNNEISEKSEIFDDQFSVERPDGSNFTLKIRSTKLEDSAMYFCASSPSQGSLHFGNGTRLTVT.

Comment on this clone: A read error may account for a junction end that differs from germline. CDR3: CASSFRGRETQYF. CDR3 DNA sequence: TGTGCTAGCAGCTTCAGGGGGCGTGAGACCCAGTACTTC. The V and J genes are TRBV7-7 and TRBJ2-5; 8 nucleotides agree with TRBD1. CDR1 is SSHAT and CDR2 is FNYEAQ in the germline V gene (reference sequence). CDR3 length: 13 residues.

This clone has just one count. V and J are TRBV27 and TRBJ2-7; maybe TRBD1 (6 bases). The V end was cut by 6 bases, the J end by 3 bases, with 15 bases between. The CDR3 has 14 residues. Germline lookup yields CDR1 MNHEY and CDR2 SMNVEV (reference sequence). The CDR3 region has the DNA TGTGCCAGCAGCCGGGACATCAGGAGCTACGAGCAGTACTTC. Its translation: CASSRDIRSYEQYF.

This clone has only a few counts. The V and J genes are TRBV4-1 and TRBJ1-4; possible D gene TRBD1, 5 bases. The CDR3 length is 19 residues. Trimming pared 0 bases from V and 7 bases from J, leaving 24 bases between. The germline gives CDR1 MGHRA, CDR2 YSYEKL. The CDR3 region has the DNA TGCGCCAGCAGCCAAGATCTGGAAGGGAATAGGGGTATCAGTGAAAAACTGTTTTTT. Amino acids: CASSQDLEGNRGISEKLFF.